This T cell receptor beta chain originates from a study of beta chain features in type 1 diabetes. Regarding the study as a whole: A cDNA-based sequencing approach could over-represent cells with high TCR expression. Shorter TCRB CDR3s, moderately but significantly so, marked every one of the four CD4+ subsets in Type 1 diabetes patients.

The isolated RNA, all of it, was reverse transcribed, so expressed TCRB transcripts were what got sequenced. TCRdb keeps only in-frame clones here, not all; method: immunoSEQ multiplex PCR. Of about 400,000 clones listed, around 13% are singletons. Details on this clone: What it binds is not known.

V shed 8 bases and J shed 2 bases, with 16 bases lying between them. The germline gives CDR1 MNHNS, CDR2 SASEGT. The CDR3 sequence is 14 residues long. This receptor was taken from a man aged 18 to 30 in good health. This sequence joins TRBV6-1 and TRBJ2-7; D perhaps matches TRBD2 (5 bases). Sequenced: naive CD4+ T cells from blood. In DNA, the CDR3 is TGTGCCAGCGCGGGTTACGCGGGTACCTACGAGCAGTACTTC. Translated, it gives CASAGYAGTYEQYF.